The clone carrying this T cell receptor beta chain was observed many times. What it recognizes is unknown. The CDR3 loop spans 16 amino acids. V gave up 4 bases and J gave up 0 bases; unmatched junction bases: 11. The V gene's germline CDR1 is SQVTM and CDR2 ANQGSEA. The data originate from a study of human T cells and chemical hapten exposure. General study results and limits: No shift was seen in TCRs above 1 in 1000 frequency with DPC sensitization.

Time point specified: patch test 2, 6 weeks after DPC sensitization. As for treatment: therapeutic diphenylcyclopropenone sensitization with weekly scalp DPC. TCRdb called the RACE reads again in MiXCR, with one record for every CDR3 protein. In the table there are 330,000 or so distinct CDR3 sequences, around 6% of which are singletons. The input for sequencing was whole blood, taken in connection with sensitization to the hapten diphenylcyclopropenone (DPC). The chain combines TRBV29-1 with TRBJ1-2; 7 nucleotides line up with TRBD1. The TCR was taken from a woman aged 18 to 35 with alopecia areata. Some clones in this sample may be carry-over from other donors' samples. The CDR3 region has the DNA TGCAGCGTTGCCCTTTTATGGGACAGTACTAACTATGGCTACACCTTC. Amino acids: CSVALLWDSTNYGYTF. The entire variable domain, with the rest obtained from reference TRBV29-1 and TRBJ1-2, is as follows: SAVISQKPSRDICQRGTSLTIQCQVDSQVTMMFWYRQQPGQSLTLIATANQGSEATYESGFVIDKFPISRPNLTFSTLTVSNMSPEDSSIYLCSVALLWDSTNYGYTFGSGTRLTVV.